The TCR beta chain described here comes from a study of CD8+CD57+ T cells in acquired aplastic anemia. For the study at large: Quantities of DNA derived from sorted CD4+ and CD8+ cells averaged 3.2 ug. Points from the study as a whole: Patients shared some 30 CD8+ CDR3 sequences with controls.

The use of genomic DNA as template underpinned the TCR beta VDJ and CDR3 profiling. Using its own MiXCR run on the reads, TCRdb lists one record per CDR3 protein. The sample shows about 190,000 distinct CDR3 sequences, around half of them seen only once. This clonotype was seen only once. As yet, its antigen is unknown. Patients selected for sequencing had displayed CD8+CD57+ cell expansion by flow cytometry. Each of the patients presented with severe acquired aplastic anemia. The TCR was taken from a human donor with aplastic anemia. The specimen sequenced was sorted CD4+, CD8+, or CD8+CD57+ T cells (not recorded which) from PBMCs.

The CDR3 coding sequence is TGTGCCAGCAGTGCTGGACAGGGGGGGAACAATGAGCAGTTCTTC. Translated: CASSAGQGGNNEQFF. The chain couples TRBV2 to TRBJ2-1; 10 bases line up with TRBD1. In germline, CDR1 is SNHLY, CDR2 FYNNEI. This CDR3 is built from 15 residues. V dropped 4 bases and J dropped 5; count of bases not matched to a gene: 5. Supplemented by reference TRBV2 and TRBJ2-1, the full variable domain reads EPEVTQTPSHQVTQMGQEVILRCVPISNHLYFYWYRQILGQKVEFLVSFYNNEISEKSEIFDDQFSVERPDGSNFTLKIRSTKLEDSAMYFCASSAGQGGNNEQFFGPGTRLTVL.